This T cell receptor beta chain was captured in a study of T and B cells in COVID-19 patients. Study summary: Comorbidities linked to unfavorable COVID-19 outcome were present in about 90% of the roughly 20 active-infection patients. The study, taken as a whole, reports: Exclusive to the recovered cohort were approximately 2,500 TCR clusters, over 25 of them with low generation probability.

In this sample, this clonotype is medium-sized. What it binds is not known. TRB rearrangements were amplified by multiplex PCR with BIOMED2 TRB-A/B primers. A single record per CDR3 protein comes from TCRdb applying MiXCR to the multiplex PCR reads. The repertoire holds around 15,000 distinct CDR3 sequences, with 28% as singletons. From blood, about 240-550 ng of genomic DNA served as TRB template. V dropped 4 bases and J dropped 9 bases, with 8 bases sitting between them. Germline V gene data show CDR1 as SGHKS and CDR2 as YYEKEE (reference sequence). This CDR3 comprises 11 residues. Sequencing was performed on blood. This receptor was obtained from a human donor who had recovered from COVID-19. The chain joins TRBV5-5 to TRBJ2-1; D uncertain. The CDR3 DNA reads TGTGCCAGCAGCCCCTCGGTTGAGCAGTTCTTC. It codes for CASSPSVEQFF. The complete variable domain, with remaining parts taken from reference TRBV5-5 and TRBJ2-1, reads DAGVTQSPTHLIKTRGQQVTLRCSPISGHKSVSWYQQVLGQGPQFIFQYYEKEERGRGNFPDRFSARQFPNYSSELNVNALLLGDSALYLCASSPSVEQFFGPGTRLTVL.